This TCR beta chain was sequenced during a study of tumor and adjacent non-tumor tissue in lung cancer. Study background: Patients comprised 12 adenocarcinoma, a couple of squamous cell carcinoma and 1 small cell lung cancer. The patients, 10 to 11 men and roughly 5 women, were roughly 30 to 85 with stage I to III disease. Around 4.4 million productive TCRbeta reads were obtained per sample on average.

In the case of this clonotype: The CDR3 does not close with the conserved phenylalanine or tryptophan, likely indicating a read error. It is unclear where the CDR3 begins or ends on the DNA, so no DNA is shown, and the CDR3 is as TCRdb lists it.

No cell sorting was done before RNA was extracted from the tissue. Distant lung tissue was collected more than 3 cm away from the tumor edge. Between August and November 2014, newly diagnosed, chemotherapy-naive lung cancer patients underwent thoracic surgery in China. The CDR3 length is 15 residues, termini included. Germline CDR1 reads SGHAT; CDR2 reads FQNNGV. A modified ARM-PCR protocol with three rounds of nested PCR amplified TCRbeta. One entry per CDR3 protein, called by TCRdb with MiXCR from the multiplex PCR reads. The sample records 100,000 or so distinct CDR3 sequences, about 62% being singletons.

Sequenced material: distant non-tumor lung tissue. The chain is built from TRBV11-2 and TRBJ2-1; the D segment call TRBD1 is taken from the table without a DNA check. This receptor was identified in a man under 40 with non-small cell lung cancer. The CDR3 region is CASSPGELIYNEQFS.